One sample yielded the 2 T cell receptor beta chains listed below, sequenced in a study of T cells in Graves' hyperthyroidism and ophthalmopathy (dated by TCRdb to the late 2010s). Library creation used multiplex PCR. TCRdb records Illumina HiSeq 2000 as the sequencer. The TCR beta CDR3 regions were amplified from the RNA transcripts. The TCR CDR3 was subjected to a first round of RT-PCR using the HTBI primer set and the Qiagen OneStep RT-PCR kit. TCRdb reprocessed the public reads (quality trimming at Q25 with fastp, clone calling with MiXCR) and kept in-frame beta chains. For every CDR3 protein sequence, its rows merge into one entry that carries the most common genes and DNA. Present in this sample are 380,000 or so distinct CDR3 sequences, approximately 15% of which were seen just once. Of the sample, around 23% falls within the top ten clones. The sequenced material came from blood. These receptors all come from a woman aged 25 to 39 with Graves' hyperthyroidism.

This clonotype turned up a few times. The rearrangement links TRBV12-3 or TRBV12-4 to TRBJ1-4; no definite D call. The CDR3 covers 14 residues. V was clipped by 2 bases and J by 4 bases, with 8 bases between them. The CDR3 is CASSLSGFNEKLFF. CDR3 bases: TGTGCCAGCAGTTTAAGCGGATTTAATGAAAAACTGTTTTTT.

This clonotype has more than one count but fewer than ten. J is TRBJ1-6 and V is TRBV2; D gene uncertain. Trimming cost V 5 bases and J 10 bases, with 12 bases left between them. Germline V gene data show CDR1 as SNHLY and CDR2 as FYNNEI. The CDR3 runs 13 residues. DNA for the CDR3: TGTGCCAGCAGTCTGGGAAGCAGCTCACCCCTCCACTTT. Translated, it gives CASSLGSSSPLHF. Full variable domain (rest looked up from reference TRBV2 and TRBJ1-6): EPEVTQTPSHQVTQMGQEVILRCVPISNHLYFYWYRQILGQKVEFLVSFYNNEISEKSEIFDDQFSVERPDGSNFTLKIRSTKLEDSAMYFCASSLGSSSPLHFGNGTRLTVT.